This paragraph reports one T cell receptor beta chain. No antigen is known for it. There are no base qualities to consult, and no much larger clone falls within one base. The CDR3 spans 16 residues, from the cysteine through the phenylalanine. Only the CDR3 part of the read is kept: 48 bases, read in frame from the first base. The germline V gene yields SGHTA for CDR1 and FQGNSA for CDR2. V gives up 5 bases and J gives up 0 bases, and the segment between their germline ends measures 15 bases. This sample was sequenced with an Illumina HiSeq 1500. In TCRdb, the public reads were trimmed at Q25 with fastp and aligned with MiXCR, with productive beta chains retained. When rows share a CDR3 protein, they turn into one entry using the most common DNA and genes. The sample table holds approximately 310,000 distinct CDR3 sequences, of which 20% to 25% were seen once. Jointly, the top ten make up 13% of the sample.

The data belong to a study of T cell repertoires in cytomegalovirus infection (dated by TCRdb to the late 2010s). For the wider study: Alongside well-studied HLA-B-restricted epitopes, the peptide stimulations were aimed at recently identified HLA-C-restricted CMV epitopes, whose presentation resists viral immunomodulation. Donor HLA type was relevant to the analysis, because carriage of CMV infection together with the matching HLA type was indicated by public TCR beta signatures. Study-wide conclusions, independent of this receptor: Carriers of CMV infection plus the relevant HLA type were discriminated by the cumulative frequency of public TCR beta family members in the study cohort and in an independent roughly 370-donor cohort. In the ex vivo response, HLA-C-restricted CMV-specific TCR beta clonotypes were dominant, and in two of eight donors the single most frequent clonotype came from this HLA-C-restricted group.

The treatment or condition label for this specimen denotes: in vitro stimulation with specific CMV peptide epitopes to enrich CMV-specific T cells. This chain is built from TRBV7-2 and TRBJ2-3; D gene: possibly TRBD2, on 6 matching bases. This clonotype was sampled from a human donor in good health (CMV status not recorded). Some clones in this sample may be carry-over from other donors' samples. This material consisted of cultured PBMCs, taken from culture after CMV antigen stimulation. The nucleotide sequence is TGTGCCAGCAGCCCCCCCGGGGGTAGGAGCACAGATACGCAGTATTTT. Its translation reads: CASSPPGGRSTDTQYF.